Listed below are T cell receptor beta chains from one sample, sequenced in a study of cytomegalovirus exposure and HLA in healthy donors. Only in-frame clones appear in the TCRdb table, and some are missing; sequencing was by immunoSEQ multiplex PCR. The data show approximately 170,000 clones, approximately 88% seen once. The specimen sequenced was PBMCs. The receptors shown here come from a boy younger than 10 in good health and CMV-seronegative. CDR3s include the opening cysteine and the closing phenylalanine or tryptophan. The D gene is left open where the match is weak. Rows give clone size only sometimes, using once, few, many, or a class for an expanded clone.

.	TRBD2	TRBJ2-7	TRBV5-5	CASSHGGDEQYF	TGTGCCAGCAGCCACGGGGGGGACGAGCAGTACTTC
.	.	TRBJ1-4	TRBV6-5	CASRRGGEKLFF	TGTGCCAGCAGGCGGGGTGGGGAAAAACTGTTTTTT
.	.	TRBJ1-6	TRBV30	CAWSTTTDSPLHF	TGTGCCTGGAGTACGACGACAGATTCACCCCTCCACTTT
.	TRBD1	TRBJ1-1	TRBV12-5	CASGLLGQGDEAFF	TGTGCTAGTGGTTTGTTGGGACAGGGTGATGAAGCTTTCTTT
few	.	TRBJ2-7	TRBV19	CASSLDTGHGRGEQYF	TGTGCCAGTAGTCTGGACACGGGACACGGACGGGGAGAGCAGTACTTC
.	.	TRBJ1-1	TRBV27	CASSPPRQSHEAFF	TGTGCCAGCAGTCCGCCCCGACAGTCCCATGAAGCTTTCTTT
once	TRBD1	TRBJ2-7	TRBV7-8	CASSRRVGTEGSYEQYF	TGTGCCAGCAGCCGACGCGTCGGGACAGAAGGATCTTACGAGCAGTACTTC
.	TRBD1	TRBJ1-4	TRBV9	CASSVGGRDRAEKLFF	TGTGCCAGCAGCGTAGGTGGGCGTGACAGGGCTGAAAAACTGTTTTTT
.	TRBD2	TRBJ2-1	TRBV7-3	CASSLMPGTSGRALHYNEQFF	TGTGCCAGCAGCTTAATGCCCGGGACTAGCGGGAGGGCCCTTCACTACAATGAGCAGTTCTTC
few	TRBD2	TRBJ2-3	TRBV19	CASSIRTSGTTDTQYF	TGTGCCAGTAGTATCCGGACTAGCGGAACCACAGATACGCAGTATTTT
.	TRBD1	TRBJ1-2	TRBV6-5	CASSYSGTGIGDGYTF	TGTGCCAGCAGTTACTCCGGGACAGGGATCGGTGATGGCTACACCTTC
.	TRBD2	TRBJ2-1	TRBV9	CASRRGSGRGDEQFF	TGTGCCAGCAGGCGGGGGAGCGGGAGAGGTGATGAGCAGTTCTTC
.	TRBD2	TRBJ2-7	TRBV4-1	CASSQVTAGLPYEQYF	TGCGCCAGCAGCCAAGTAACAGCGGGATTACCCTACGAGCAGTACTTC
few	.	TRBJ1-2	TRBV9	CASSPDTLGYGYTF	TGTGCCAGCAGCCCGGACACCTTGGGATATGGCTACACCTTC
few	.	TRBJ1-1	TRBV6-5	CASSSRGENTEAFF	TGTGCCAGCAGTTCCAGGGGTGAGAACACTGAAGCTTTCTTT
.	.	TRBJ2-3	TRBV19	CASSIGTGYSTDTQYF	TGTGCCAGTAGTATAGGCACAGGTTATAGCACAGATACGCAGTATTTT
.	TRBD2	TRBJ2-2	TRBV4-3	CASSQMIGGTSGSGELFF	TGCGCCAGCAGCCAAATGATCGGGGGGACTAGCGGGTCCGGGGAGCTGTTTTTT
once	.	TRBJ1-6	TRBV30	CAWSQQGNSPLHF	TGTGCCTGGAGTCAGCAGGGCAATTCACCCCTCCACTTT
.	TRBD2	TRBJ2-1	TRBV29-1	CSVGLAYQGEQFF	TGCAGCGTGGGACTAGCCTACCAAGGGGAGCAGTTCTTC
.	.	TRBJ2-7	TRBV18	CASSPERSLYEQYF	TGTGCCAGCTCACCAGAGCGGTCGCTCTACGAGCAGTACTTC
.	TRBD2	TRBJ2-3	TRBV7-2	CASSRRTSGSQDTQYF	TGTGCCAGCAGCCGTAGGACTAGCGGGTCGCAAGATACGCAGTATTTT
few	TRBD2	TRBJ2-3	TRBV9	CASSYTSGVSTDTQYF	TGTGCCAGCAGCTATACGAGCGGGGTTAGCACAGATACGCAGTATTTT
few	.	TRBJ2-5	TRBV5-4	CASSPTVQETQYF	TGTGCCAGCAGCCCGACAGTACAAGAGACCCAGTACTTC
.	.	TRBJ1-3	TRBV7-2	CASSYYYGSSGNTIYF	TGTGCCAGCAGCTATTATTATGGGAGCTCTGGAAACACCATATATTTT
few	TRBD1	TRBJ1-1	TRBV30	CAWTVPGTGNTEAFF	TGTGCCTGGACCGTACCGGGGACAGGGAACACTGAAGCTTTCTTT
.	TRBD2	TRBJ2-7	TRBV18	CASSPNDYGTSPSEQYF	TGTGCCAGCTCACCTAATGATTACGGGACTAGTCCCTCTGAGCAGTACTTC
.	.	TRBJ2-5	TRBV7-9	CASSSLRSHGRTQYF	TGTGCCAGCAGCTCGTTGCGGTCCCACGGGAGGACCCAGTACTTC
.	TRBD2	TRBJ2-7	TRBV28	CASSLSASGRGAWDF	TGTGCCAGCAGTTTAAGTGCTAGCGGGAGGGGGGCTTGGGACTTC
.	TRBD1	TRBJ1-5	TRBV30	CAWSAGQVSNQPQHF	TGTGCCTGGAGTGCGGGACAGGTCAGCAATCAGCCCCAGCATTTT